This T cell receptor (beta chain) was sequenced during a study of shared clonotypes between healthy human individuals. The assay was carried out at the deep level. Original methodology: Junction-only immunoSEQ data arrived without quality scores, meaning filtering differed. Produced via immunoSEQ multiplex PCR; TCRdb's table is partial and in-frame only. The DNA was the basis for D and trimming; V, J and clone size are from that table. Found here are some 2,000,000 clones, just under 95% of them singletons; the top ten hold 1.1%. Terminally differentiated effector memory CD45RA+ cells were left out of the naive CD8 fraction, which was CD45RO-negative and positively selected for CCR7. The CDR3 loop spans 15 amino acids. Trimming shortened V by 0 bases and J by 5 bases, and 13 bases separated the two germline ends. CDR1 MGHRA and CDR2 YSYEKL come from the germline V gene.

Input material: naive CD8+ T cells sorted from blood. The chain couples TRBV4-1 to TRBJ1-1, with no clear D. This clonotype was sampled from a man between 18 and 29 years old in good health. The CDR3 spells CASSQDGSLGTEAFF. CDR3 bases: TGCGCCAGCAGCCAAGATGGCTCTCTGGGGACTGAAGCTTTCTTT.